Following are 23 T cell receptor beta chains from one sample sequenced in a study of shared clonotypes between healthy human individuals. Produced via immunoSEQ multiplex PCR; TCRdb's table is partial and in-frame only. This table holds 2 million to 2.5 million clones, 92% found once. The sequenced material came from naive CD4+ T cells from PBMCs. Specified subset: CD45RA+ positively selected. These receptors all come from a man younger than 35 in good health. Some clones in this sample may be carry-over from other donors' samples.

This clone was counted a single time. The rearrangement joins TRBV30 to TRBJ2-5, with TRBD1 matching 9 bases. The end of the DNA fits TRBJ2-7 better, so the J call may be wrong. Germline-derived CDR1 and CDR2 are GTSNPN and SVGIG (reference sequence). CDR3 length equals 12 residues. This CDR3 reads CAWGTGSYEQYF. The CDR3 nucleotides are TGTGCCTGGGGGACAGGGTCATACGAGCAGTACTTC.

With regard to this clone: This sample also contains other DNA sequences that code for the same CDR3. V gene TRBV25-1 combines with J gene TRBJ2-5; no definite D call. Germline values: CDR1 MGHDK, CDR2 SYGVNS. The CDR3 contains 11 residues. V lost 5 bases to trimming and J lost 1 base, with 2 bases between them. The CDR3 coding sequence is TGTGCCAGCAGTCCCCAAGAGACCCAGTACTTC. Translating it yields CASSPQETQYF.

V gene TRBV5-1 combines with J gene TRBJ2-2; possible D gene TRBD2, 6 bases. Germline V lookup: CDR1 SGHRS, CDR2 YFSETQ. CDR3 length: 14 residues. V was cut by 0 bases and J by 6 bases, with 9 bases left in between. The CDR3 loop is CASSLVGGAGELFF. The CDR3, as DNA: TGCGCCAGCAGCTTGGTTGGAGGGGCCGGGGAGCTGTTTTTT.

Notes on this clone: This sample also contains other DNA sequences that code for the same CDR3. The chain uses TRBV5-6 and TRBJ2-7; a weak D match, TRBD1 (6 bases). This CDR3 comprises 11 residues. Germline V gene lookup returns CDR1 SGHDT and CDR2 YYEEEE. Between the trimmed V and J ends, which lost 4 bases and 7 bases, there was a span of 9 bases. The CDR3 sequence is CASSLRGEQYF. The CDR3 coding sequence is TGTGCCAGCAGCCTGAGGGGGGAGCAGTACTTC.

This clone has just one count. Written as DNA, the CDR3 is TGTGCCAGCAGCGCCCTAGCGACCGGGGAGCTGTTTTTT. This sequence encodes CASSALATGELFF. The genes are TRBV9 and TRBJ2-2; TRBD2 is a possible D gene (6 bases). Germline loops: CDR1 SGDLS, CDR2 YYNGEE. V lost 3 bases and J 5 bases, leaving 8 bases between the germline ends. This CDR3 has 13 amino acids.

The rearrangement uses TRBV5-1 and TRBJ2-1; 9 bases map to TRBD2. The germline gives CDR1 SGHRS, CDR2 YFSETQ. The junction had 21 bases not matched to a gene; V was cut back by 3 bases and J by 11 bases. The CDR3 has 18 amino acids. This chain's CDR3 is CASSSGTSTMGPLQKQFF. The CDR3 nucleotides read TGCGCCAGCAGCTCCGGGACTAGCACCATGGGGCCCCTACAAAAGCAGTTCTTC.

The chain employs TRBV5-1 and TRBJ1-3; D is uncertain. The length of the CDR3 is 16 residues. V was clipped by 4 bases and J by 8 bases, with 22 bases between them. The germline V gene encodes CDR1 SGHRS and CDR2 YFSETQ. DNA for the CDR3: TGCGCCAGCAGCCTGGTTCCGGGGTTAAGTATGGACACCATATATTTT. Protein: CASSLVPGLSMDTIYF.

For the CDR3, the DNA is TGTGCCAGCAGCCCCCCCGGAAGAGATACGCAGTATTTT. Translating it yields CASSPPGRDTQYF. The gene calls are TRBV28 and TRBJ2-3; D is ambiguous. Germline-derived CDR1 and CDR2 are MDHEN and SYDVKM. The V gene lost 6 bases and the J gene lost 5 bases, with 12 bases spanning the gap. The CDR3 length is 13 residues.

The genes are TRBV21-1 and TRBJ2-7. TRBV21-1 is described as a pseudogene. This CDR3 comprises 17 residues. CDR3: CASSKVCRNCPQCGQYF. CDR3 bases: TGTGCCAGCAGCAAAGTTTGTAGGAACTGTCCTCAGTGTGGGCAGTACTTC.

The chain employs TRBV18 and TRBJ2-1; D gene ambiguous. Germline values: CDR1 KGHSH, CDR2 LQKENI. Between the trimmed V and J ends, which lost 7 bases and 4 bases, there was a span of 14 bases. This CDR3 is built from 14 residues. CDR3 sequence (DNA): TGTGCCAGCTGTCTCTCGGTCGGTTACAATGAGCAGTTCTTC. The encoded protein is CASCLSVGYNEQFF.

V and J are TRBV6-1 and TRBJ2-5, with TRBD2 matching over 8 bases. Trimming took 1 base from V and 5 from J; bases not matched to a gene: 15. Germline V gives CDR1 MNHNS, CDR2 SASEGT. The CDR3 length is 18 residues. CDR3 sequence reads: CASSEGSWISGSGETQYF. The CDR3 nucleotides read TGTGCCAGCAGTGAAGGGAGTTGGATAAGCGGGAGCGGGGAGACCCAGTACTTC.

V and J are TRBV7-2 and TRBJ1-2; 10 bases map to TRBD1. Germline lookup yields CDR1 SGHTA and CDR2 FQGNSA. Trimming took 5 bases from V and 4 from J; bases not matched to a gene: 4. The CDR3 is 14 residues long. In nucleotides, the CDR3 is TGTGCCAGCAGCGGACGACAGGGGGCCTATGGCTACACCTTC. Translated: CASSGRQGAYGYTF.

V is TRBV27 and J is TRBJ1-2; 7 bases agree with TRBD1. The V and J ends lost 2 bases and 1 base, in that order; junction bases with no gene match: 4. The CDR3 covers 15 residues. The V gene's germline CDR1 is MNHEY and CDR2 SMNVEV (reference sequence). CDR3 DNA sequence: TGTGCCAGCAGTTTAAGGTACAGGGGTAACTATGGCTACACCTTC. Encoded protein: CASSLRYRGNYGYTF.

The CDR3 nucleotides are TGTGCCAGCACCTGGGGGGCGTATAGCACAGATACGCAGTATTTT. As protein: CASTWGAYSTDTQYF. This chain joins TRBV5-6 and TRBJ2-3; the D call may be TRBD1 or TRBD2 (6 bases each). Germline-derived CDR1 and CDR2 are SGHDT and YYEEEE. The CDR3 runs to 15 residues. Trimming cost V 6 bases and J 0 bases, with 14 bases left between them.

The rearrangement joins TRBV15 to TRBJ2-1; TRBD2 aligns across 9 bases. With V trimmed by 6 bases and J by 4 bases, 4 bases remained unmatched. CDR1 and CDR2 from the germline V gene are LNHNV and YYDKDF (reference sequence). The CDR3 extends over 14 amino acids. The CDR3 nucleotides read TGTGCCACCAGTGTAGCGGGAGTTTACAATGAGCAGTTCTTC. This sequence encodes CATSVAGVYNEQFF.

This chain joins TRBV2 and TRBJ1-2, with unresolved D. The length of the CDR3 is 15 residues. V was pared by 2 bases and J by 2 bases, with 12 bases between. Germline CDR1 and CDR2: SNHLY and FYNNEI. CDR3 DNA: TGTGCCAGCAGTGAAAAGGATGGTAGCAACTATGGCTACACCTTC. Translation: CASSEKDGSNYGYTF.

V usage is TRBV5-1 and J usage is TRBJ2-7, with 13 bases lining up with TRBD2. J lost 5 bases, V lost 4 bases, and 9 bases had no gene match. Germline V lookup: CDR1 SGHRS, CDR2 YFSETQ. The CDR3 runs to 16 residues. The CDR3 reads CASSGSGLAGIDEQYF. The CDR3 DNA follows: TGCGCCAGCAGCGGATCGGGACTAGCGGGAATTGACGAGCAGTACTTC. The full variable domain, its missing parts supplied by reference TRBV5-1 and TRBJ2-7, is KAGVTQTPRYLIKTRGQQVTLSCSPISGHRSVSWYQQTPGQGLQFLFEYFSETQRNKGNFPGRFSGRQFSNSRSEMNVSTLELGDSALYLCASSGSGLAGIDEQYFGPGTRLTVT.

The genes are TRBV6-1 and TRBJ2-2; D is perhaps TRBD2 (5 bases). Germline CDR1 reads MNHNS; CDR2 reads SASEGT. V gave up 0 bases and J gave up 2 bases, with 13 bases separating them. CDR3 length: 17 amino acids. CDR3 DNA sequence: TGTGCCAGCAGTGAAGCGTTCGCGGGTATCAACACCGGGGAGCTGTTTTTT. Translated, it gives CASSEAFAGINTGELFF.

The chain has TRBV5-1 and TRBJ1-4, with TRBD1 as a possible D gene (5 bases). The V end was cut by 5 bases, the J end by 0 bases, with 11 bases between. This CDR3 is 15 amino acids long. From germline, CDR1 is SGHRS and CDR2 YFSETQ. CDR3 sequence (DNA): TGCGCCAGCAGGGACATTCCTGCAACTAATGAAAAACTGTTTTTT. Its translation is CASRDIPATNEKLFF.

The V gene is TRBV6-1, the J gene TRBJ2-7; tentatively, D is TRBD2 (5 bases). V was clipped by 2 bases and J by 2 bases, with 10 bases between them. Germline-derived CDR1 and CDR2 are MNHNS and SASEGT. The CDR3 spans 14 residues. CDR3 protein: CASSEPQRPYEQYF. The CDR3 DNA follows: TGTGCCAGCAGTGAACCGCAGCGGCCCTACGAGCAGTACTTC.

Note on this clone: In the same sample, other DNA sequences code for this CDR3. This chain uses TRBV18 with TRBJ1-2; perhaps TRBD1 as D (5 bases). Germline CDR1 KGHSH, CDR2 LQKENI. Trimming removed 3 bases from V and 2 bases from J, with 7 bases in between. The CDR3 consists of 13 residues. The CDR3 loop reads CASSPGQNYGYTF. CDR3 coding DNA: TGTGCCAGCTCACCGGGGCAGAACTATGGCTACACCTTC.

The rearrangement uses TRBV7-3 and TRBJ2-1; 11 bases are a match to TRBD2. Trimming took 4 bases from V and 0 from J; bases not matched to a gene: 14. Germline CDR1 is SGHTA and CDR2 is FQGTGA. CDR3 length equals 20 residues. The CDR3 loop reads CASSSQPTSGSLSSYNEQFF. CDR3 nucleotide sequence: TGTGCCAGCAGCTCACAACCCACTAGCGGGAGCCTTAGCTCCTACAATGAGCAGTTCTTC.

This chain links TRBV5-1 with TRBJ2-3; D may correspond to TRBD1 or TRBD2 (5 bases each). V was shortened by 7 bases and J by 6 bases, with 15 bases between the two germline ends. Germline V CDR1 and CDR2: SGHRS, YFSETQ. There are 13 residues in the CDR3. The CDR3 nucleotides read TGCGCCAGCGGGACCCGACAGACGGATACGCAGTATTTT. Residues: CASGTRQTDTQYF.